Included here is one TCR beta chain sequence, with context. Its cognate antigen is unknown. Profiling relied on immunoSEQ multiplex PCR, and the TCRdb table lists in-frame clones only, not all of them. The profile shows 75,000 to 95,000 clones, approximately 85% of them singletons. This entry belongs to a study of OX40 agonist ivuxolimab in advanced cancers. About the research overall: Mean age about 60 years, range about 20 to 85; about 81% male. Participants could have had prior anti-PD-1, anti-PD-L1 or anti-CTLA-4 therapy, and 40% had some. The study's findings and limits: Among the lowest peripheral clonal expansion occurred in 0.1-3.0 mg/kg partial responders. Relative to CD4+ cells, CD8+ T cells on average had more expanded clones.

The sequence was obtained from an adult with an advanced solid tumor such as melanoma, head and neck, liver or kidney cancer. The sample in question was CD4+ or CD8+ T cells sorted from blood, obtained in a trial of the OX40 agonist ivuxolimab.

CDR3 sequence (DNA): TGTGCCAGCAGCTTAGGTCCAAAGGTGTACGAGCAGTACTTC. Its protein product is CASSLGPKVYEQYF. The gene calls are TRBV7-9 and TRBJ2-7, with no clear D. The CDR3 runs 14 residues. The V and J ends lost 1 base and 4 bases respectively, with 11 bases between them. Germline-derived CDR1 and CDR2 are SEHNR and FQNEAQ (reference sequence).